Presented here are 22 T cell receptor beta chains from one specimen sequenced in a study of shared clonotypes between healthy human individuals. Sequencing used immunoSEQ multiplex PCR; TCRdb keeps in-frame clones, though not all of them. The sample has about 600,000 clones, about 96% seen once. Source material: naive CD4+ T cells sorted from blood. The subset is: CD45RA+ positively selected. The receptors derive from a woman aged 25-40 years in good health.

This clone has a single count. The chain combines TRBV28 with TRBJ1-4; D uncertain. V gave up 3 bases and J gave up 0 bases, with 11 bases separating them. CDR3 length equals 16 residues. The germline V gene has CDR1 MDHEN and CDR2 SYDVKM. This CDR3 reads CASSLRSWATNEKLFF. The DNA for the CDR3 is TGTGCCAGCAGTTTGAGGTCTTGGGCAACTAATGAAAAACTGTTTTTT.

The V call is TRBV18, the J call TRBJ1-2; D unclear. This CDR3 region has 14 residues. CDR1 and CDR2 (germline): KGHSH, LQKENI. V lost 4 bases and J lost 1, with 10 bases in between. CDR3 nucleotide sequence: TGTGCCAGCTCACTTCTTGACGGTAACTATGGCTACACCTTC. It is translated as CASSLLDGNYGYTF. Drawing the rest from reference TRBV18 and TRBJ1-2, the complete variable domain is NAGVMQNPRHLVRRRGQEARLRCSPMKGHSHVYWYRQLPEEGLKFMVYLQKENIIDESGMPKERFSAEFPKEGPSILRIQQVVRGDSAAYFCASSLLDGNYGYTFGSGTRLTVV.

The rearrangement joins TRBV19 to TRBJ2-5, with no clear D. This CDR3 has 11 amino acids. Germline V gene lookup returns CDR1 LNHDA and CDR2 SQIVND (reference sequence). Trimming pared 3 bases from V and 4 bases from J, leaving 3 bases between. CDR3 protein: CASSMSETQYF. The CDR3 DNA sequence: TGTGCCAGTAGTATGTCAGAGACCCAGTACTTC.

This chain joins TRBV10-1 and TRBJ2-2; D is unclear. In germline, CDR1 is WNHNN, CDR2 SYGVQD (reference sequence). The CDR3 totals 15 residues. V lost 0 bases to trimming and J lost 7 bases, with 12 bases between them. CDR3 residues: CASSESPGRFGELFF. The CDR3 DNA reads as TGCGCCAGCAGTGAGTCGCCGGGCCGGTTCGGGGAGCTGTTTTTT.

V usage is TRBV6-1 and J usage is TRBJ2-5; the match to TRBD1 covers 7 bases. Germline CDR1 is MNHNS and CDR2 is SASEGT. The CDR3 has 18 residues. V was clipped by 2 bases and J by 2 bases; unmatched bases: 14. Written as DNA, the CDR3 is TGTGCCAGCAGTGAAAAAACAGGGGATCCGGCAAGGCAAGAGACCCAGTACTTC. Amino acid sequence: CASSEKTGDPARQETQYF.

The V gene is TRBV11-3, the J gene TRBJ2-6; D perhaps matches TRBD2 (5 bases). With 5 bases removed from V and 0 bases from J, the gap between germline ends came to 8 bases. The CDR3 sequence is 15 residues long. The germline V gene encodes CDR1 SGHNT and CDR2 YENEEA. The CDR3 protein is CASSRGSSGANVLTF. CDR3 coding DNA: TGTGCCAGCAGCCGGGGTAGCTCTGGGGCCAACGTCCTGACTTTC.

The chain links TRBV7-8 to TRBJ1-5; TRBD1 aligns across 7 bases. The CDR3 consists of 14 residues. Looked up from germline, CDR1 is SGHVS and CDR2 is FQNEAQ. The V segment lost 3 bases and the J segment 4 bases; nucleotides outside the gene matches: 3. DNA for the CDR3: TGTGCCAGCAGCTTCACAGGGGTAAATCAGCCCCAGCATTTT. It is translated as CASSFTGVNQPQHF.

This chain uses TRBV5-1 with TRBJ2-1, with D uncertain. V was trimmed by 2 bases and J by 0 bases, leaving 12 bases between them. CDR1 SGHRS and CDR2 YFSETQ come from the germline V gene. The CDR3 runs 16 residues. The CDR3 protein is CASSFQSTGSYNEQFF. The CDR3 coding sequence is TGCGCCAGCAGCTTTCAGTCGACTGGCTCCTACAATGAGCAGTTCTTC.

The chain has TRBV11-3 and TRBJ2-1, with TRBD2 as a possible D gene (5 bases). Per the germline V gene, CDR1 is SGHNT and CDR2 is YENEEA. The V end lost 1 base, the J end lost 3 bases, and 10 bases lay between the germline ends. CDR3 length: 15 residues. CDR3 protein: CASSLGLADYNEQFF. The CDR3 DNA reads TGTGCCAGCAGCTTAGGTCTAGCCGACTACAATGAGCAGTTCTTC.

The V and J genes are TRBV6-5 and TRBJ2-5, with TRBD1 matching over 7 bases. The CDR3 is 14 residues long. The J segment lost 1 base and the V segment lost 4 bases, leaving 3 bases of the junction unmatched. Germline loops: CDR1 MNHEY, CDR2 SVGAGI. This CDR3 is CASSSGQPQETQYF. CDR3 DNA: TGTGCCAGCAGTTCGGGACAGCCCCAAGAGACCCAGTACTTC.

The chain's CDR3 is CASRYSGLAGYEQYF. CDR3 coding DNA: TGTGCCAGCAGATATTCAGGACTAGCGGGTTACGAGCAGTACTTC. The J gene is TRBJ2-7, the V gene TRBV27; 11 bases line up with TRBD2. V lost 6 bases to trimming and J lost 4 bases; unmatched junction nucleotides: 8. The CDR3 has 15 residues. The germline CDR1 and CDR2 sequences are MNHEY and SMNVEV (reference sequence).

The chain links TRBV10-3 to TRBJ2-5, with D maybe TRBD2 (6 bases). V was cut by 3 bases and J by 4 bases, with 18 bases left in between. This CDR3 spans 16 amino acids. Germline V CDR1 and CDR2: ENHRY, SYGVKD. CDR3 sequence reads: CAISDNGRPGGETQYF. The CDR3 DNA reads TGTGCCATCAGTGATAATGGGCGGCCCGGGGGAGAGACCCAGTACTTC.

The V and J genes are TRBV5-4 and TRBJ2-7, with TRBD2 identical over 8 bases. From germline, CDR1 is SGHNT and CDR2 YYREEE (reference sequence). V lost 3 bases to trimming and J lost 3 bases; unmatched junction nucleotides: 8. The CDR3 sequence is 15 residues long. As DNA, the CDR3 is TGTGCCAGCAGCTCCTCCTCGACTAGCGTCTACGAGCAGTACTTC. It encodes CASSSSSTSVYEQYF. The full variable domain, rest sourced from reference TRBV5-4 and TRBJ2-7, is ETGVTQSPTHLIKTRGQQVTLRCSSQSGHNTVSWYQQALGQGPQFIFQYYREEENGRGNFPPRFSGLQFPNYSSELNVNALELDDSALYLCASSSSSTSVYEQYFGPGTRLTVT.

The chain recombines TRBV6-5 with TRBJ2-7, with 9 bases aligning to TRBD2. There are 14 residues in the CDR3. Germline CDR1 MNHEY, CDR2 SVGAGI. Trimming at V came to 4 bases and at J to 6 bases, leaving 7 bases not matched to a gene. The CDR3 DNA reads as TGTGCCAGCAGTTCGCCTAGCGGGATTTCCGAGCAGTACTTC. Encoded protein: CASSSPSGISEQYF.

The V and J genes are TRBV7-9 and TRBJ1-2; possible D gene TRBD1, 6 bases. This CDR3 comprises 14 residues. V lost 6 bases and J lost 0, with 11 bases in between. The germline CDR1 and CDR2 sequences are SEHNR and FQNEAQ (reference sequence). CDR3 nucleotides: TGTGCCAGCAGAGGACAGAATACTAACTATGGCTACACCTTC. This translates into CASRGQNTNYGYTF. Full variable domain (remainder filled in from reference TRBV7-9 and TRBJ1-2): DTGVSQNPRHKITKRGQNVTFRCDPISEHNRLYWYRQTLGQGPEFLTYFQNEAQLEKSRLLSDRFSAERPKGSFSTLEIQRTEQGDSAMYLCASRGQNTNYGYTFGSGTRLTVV.

The genes are TRBV28 and TRBJ1-1; D remains ambiguous. Per germline, CDR1 MDHEN and CDR2 SYDVKM. This CDR3 spans 17 amino acids. V lost 0 bases and J lost 1, with 15 bases in between. The CDR3 coding sequence is TGTGCCAGCAGTTTATGGGCATATCGGCGACCGAACACTGAAGCTTTCTTT. Its protein product is CASSLWAYRRPNTEAFF.

There are many counts of this clone. The rearrangement joins TRBV19 to TRBJ1-2; the match to TRBD1 covers 9 bases. The J segment lost 3 bases and the V segment lost 5 bases, leaving 4 bases of the junction unmatched. This CDR3 has 14 residues. The germline CDR1 and CDR2 sequences are LNHDA and SQIVND (reference sequence). CDR3 sequence reads: CASSRQGGDYGYTF. CDR3 DNA: TGTGCCAGTAGTCGACAGGGGGGAGACTATGGCTACACCTTC.

The CDR3 DNA sequence: TGTGCCAGCAGTTTATTCGGACAGCCCGATCAGCCCCAGCATTTT. Protein product: CASSLFGQPDQPQHF. The rearrangement joins TRBV27 to TRBJ1-5, with D possibly being TRBD1 (6 bases). CDR1 is MNHEY, CDR2 SMNVEV, per germline (reference sequence). The CDR3 is made up of 15 amino acids. The germline V and J ends were trimmed by 1 base and 5 bases, with 12 bases remaining between them.

The V and J genes are TRBV9 and TRBJ1-1, with D tentatively TRBD1 (5 bases). The CDR3 has 16 amino acids. The germline V and J ends were trimmed by 0 bases and 1 base, with 13 bases remaining between them. Germline lookup yields CDR1 SGDLS and CDR2 YYNGEE. CDR3 amino acids: CASSVVRSRGNTEAFF. CDR3 DNA: TGTGCCAGCAGCGTAGTCCGGTCGAGGGGGAACACTGAAGCTTTCTTT.

The chain has TRBV28 and TRBJ2-7; D is perhaps TRBD1 (6 bases). Per germline, CDR1 MDHEN and CDR2 SYDVKM. Trimming shortened V by 6 bases and J by 2 bases, and 14 bases separated the two germline ends. The CDR3 spans 14 residues. Here the CDR3 DNA reads TGTGCCAGCAGCCTATCGGGACACGCCTACGAGCAGTACTTC. Amino acid sequence: CASSLSGHAYEQYF.

The chain's CDR3 is CASSADRGQLNEQFF. CDR3 sequence (DNA): TGTGCCAGCAGCGCGGACAGGGGGCAACTCAATGAGCAGTTCTTC. The gene calls are TRBV6-1 and TRBJ2-1, with 11 bases lining up with TRBD1. J gave up 6 bases and V 6 bases, and 7 bases lay outside the gene matches. CDR1 and CDR2 from the germline V gene are MNHNS and SASEGT. The CDR3 runs 15 residues.

This clone has only one observation. The gene calls are TRBV19 and TRBJ1-1, with 7 positions matching TRBD1. Germline CDR1 is LNHDA and CDR2 is SQIVND (reference sequence). J gave up 4 bases and V 4 bases, and 3 bases lay outside the gene matches. CDR3 size: 13 residues. In DNA form, the CDR3 reads TGTGCCAGTAGTAACCCAGGGGGCACTGAAGCTTTCTTT. Residues: CASSNPGGTEAFF.